The 27 T cell receptor beta chains given below trace back to one sample, sequenced in a study of cytomegalovirus exposure and HLA in healthy donors. The PCR employed 60 Vbeta primers together with 13 Jbeta primers. Here immunoSEQ multiplex PCR was the method, and the copy in TCRdb shows in-frame clones only, minus some. The sample lists 54,000 or so clones; less than 85% were seen once. The sample comprised PBMCs. Receptor source: a woman aged 55-75 years in good health and CMV-seropositive.

V and J are TRBV9 and TRBJ1-1, with TRBD1 matching over 10 bases. The V segment lost 4 bases and the J segment 10 bases; nucleotides outside the gene matches: 16. The CDR3 runs to 16 residues. Germline V gives CDR1 SGDLS, CDR2 YYNGEE. The CDR3 nucleotides are TGTGCCAGCAGCTTGCATGCAACGGACAGGGGGATGGGAGCTTTCTTT. It translates to CASSLHATDRGMGAFF.

The chain combines TRBV5-5 with TRBJ1-2; 7 nucleotides line up with TRBD1. Germline CDR1 SGHKS, CDR2 YYEKEE (reference sequence). Trimming removed 4 bases from V and 6 bases from J; junction bases left unmatched: 3. This CDR3 comprises 12 residues. The CDR3 is CASSLGQDGYTF. CDR3 nucleotide sequence: TGTGCCAGCAGCCTAGGACAGGATGGCTACACCTTC.

The gene calls are TRBV27 and TRBJ1-3; tentatively, D is TRBD1 (5 bases). V lost 10 bases and J 0 bases, leaving 13 bases between the germline ends. The CDR3 covers 14 residues. Germline CDR1 and CDR2: MNHEY and SMNVEV (reference sequence). The DNA for the CDR3 is TGTGCCAATCTACCCGACAGCTCTGGAAACACCATATATTTT. It specifies CANLPDSSGNTIYF.

A few counts support this clone. The gene calls are TRBV5-6 and TRBJ2-3; 9 bases fit TRBD2. The CDR3 extends over 14 amino acids. Unmatched junction bases numbered 7, after V lost 4 bases and J lost 7 bases. Per the germline V gene, CDR1 is SGHDT and CDR2 is YYEEEE. The CDR3 reads CASSEGLARNTQYF. In DNA form, the CDR3 reads TGTGCCAGCAGCGAGGGACTAGCCAGAAATACGCAGTATTTT.

The V gene is TRBV6-4, the J gene TRBJ2-3; 7 bases align to TRBD2. The CDR3 covers 14 residues. The germline V gene has CDR1 MRHNA and CDR2 SNTAGT. V dropped 9 bases and J dropped 3; count of bases not matched to a gene: 9. The CDR3 sequence is CARKLGGVTDTQYF. The CDR3 bases are TGTGCCAGAAAACTGGGGGGGGTGACAGATACGCAGTATTTT.

This clone counts as medium-sized. CDR3: CASRYEGQAFF. DNA of the CDR3: TGTGCCAGCAGATACGAGGGACAGGCTTTCTTC. The chain carries TRBV2 and TRBJ2-1; 8 bases match TRBD1. The trim removed 6 bases at V and 16 bases at J, leaving 8 bases unmatched. The CDR3 totals 11 residues. CDR1 and CDR2 (germline): SNHLY, FYNNEI.

The V and J genes are TRBV11-1 and TRBJ2-1; 13 bases map to TRBD2. The CDR3 has 15 amino acids. Unmatched junction bases numbered 4, after V lost 6 bases and J lost 5 bases. Germline V gene sequence: CDR1 SGHAT, CDR2 FQDESV (reference sequence). The CDR3 sequence is CASRSGLAGNNEQFF. The DNA for the CDR3 is TGTGCCAGCAGGTCGGGACTAGCGGGGAACAATGAGCAGTTCTTC.

This clone occurred once. The chain combines TRBV19 with TRBJ2-5; D uncertain. Germline assignment: CDR1 LNHDA and CDR2 SQIVND (reference sequence). There are 13 residues in the CDR3. V shed 5 bases and J shed 7 bases, with 14 bases lying between them. CDR3 nucleotide sequence: TGTGCCAGTAGTCCCCCCGACCGGGTGACCCAGTACTTC. It translates to CASSPPDRVTQYF.

The chain employs TRBV9 and TRBJ2-2; D may be TRBD1 (7 bases). V was cut by 4 bases and J by 4 bases, with 20 bases left in between. The germline gives CDR1 SGDLS, CDR2 YYNGEE. This CDR3 has 17 residues. The CDR3 DNA is TGTGCCAGCAGCCCGCGTAAGGGGCAGGGGGGCACCGGGGAGCTGTTTTTT. This encodes CASSPRKGQGGTGELFF. Full variable domain (outside the CDR3, taken from reference TRBV9 and TRBJ2-2): DSGVTQTPKHLITATGQRVTLRCSPRSGDLSVYWYQQSLDQGLQFLIQYYNGEERAKGNILERFSAQQFPDLHSELNLSSLELGDSALYFCASSPRKGQGGTGELFFGEGSRLTVL.

The CDR3 is CASSLNWGQEKLFF. DNA for the CDR3: TGTGCCAGCAGCTTGAATTGGGGACAAGAAAAACTGTTTTTT. This chain joins TRBV5-6 and TRBJ1-4; a possible D gene is TRBD1 (6 bases). The CDR3 consists of 14 residues. Trimming pared 1 base from V and 8 bases from J, leaving 12 bases between. Germline lookup yields CDR1 SGHDT and CDR2 YYEEEE.

V usage is TRBV4-3 and J usage is TRBJ2-5, with 7 bases identical to TRBD1. The CDR3 has 15 residues. J was trimmed by 5 bases and V by 1 base; bases with no gene match: 7. Germline values: CDR1 LGHNA, CDR2 YSLEER. CDR3 amino acids: CASSQGQGESETQYF. CDR3 DNA sequence: TGCGCCAGCAGCCAAGGACAGGGAGAGTCGGAGACCCAGTACTTC.

This chain joins TRBV7-3 and TRBJ2-1; the D gene is possibly TRBD1 (6 bases). There are 16 residues in the CDR3. V was trimmed by 0 bases and J by 4 bases, leaving 13 bases between them. Germline CDR1 and CDR2: SGHTA and FQGTGA. The CDR3 coding sequence is TGTGCCAGCAGCTTAACGGCAGGGGTGAAGTACAATGAGCAGTTCTTC. Translated, it gives CASSLTAGVKYNEQFF.

The chain has TRBV5-5 and TRBJ1-2; TRBD1 aligns across 7 bases. In germline, CDR1 is SGHKS, CDR2 YYEKEE (reference sequence). This CDR3 is built from 14 residues. J was trimmed by 4 bases and V by 4 bases; bases with no gene match: 7. The CDR3: CASSPLAGGYGYTF. Here the CDR3 DNA reads TGTGCCAGCAGCCCCCTGGCAGGGGGCTATGGCTACACCTTC.

The CDR3 sequence is CASSPNMDRVAEQYF. The CDR3 DNA reads TGTGCCAGTAGCCCCAACATGGACAGGGTCGCCGAGCAGTACTTC. The chain links TRBV19 to TRBJ2-7, with 8 nucleotides matching TRBD1. This CDR3 spans 15 amino acids. Germline CDR1 reads LNHDA; CDR2 reads SQIVND (reference sequence). With 6 bases clipped from V and 6 bases from J, the junction kept 13 bases outside the gene matches.

The J gene is TRBJ2-2, the V gene TRBV30; no firm D call. Trimming removed 0 bases at V and 2 bases at J, with 13 bases between. The CDR3 length is 16 residues. CDR1 GTSNPN and CDR2 SVGIG come from the germline V gene (reference sequence). Here the CDR3 reads CAWSVRLGSNTGELFF. The CDR3 DNA reads TGTGCCTGGAGTGTGCGCCTCGGGTCAAACACCGGGGAGCTGTTTTTT.

This chain uses TRBV7-2 with TRBJ1-1; D is unclear. In germline, CDR1 is SGHTA, CDR2 FQGNSA. Trimming cost V 2 bases and J 1 base, with 8 bases left between them. This CDR3 comprises 14 residues. CDR3 sequence (DNA): TGTGCCAGCAGCTTAAGACATTCGAACACTGAAGCTTTCTTT. It codes for CASSLRHSNTEAFF.

In regard to this clone: One end of the junction varies from germline; a read error may be responsible. The chain is built from TRBV5-4 and TRBJ2-7; 9 bases line up with TRBD2. This CDR3 spans 16 amino acids. The germline CDR1 and CDR2 sequences are SGHNT and YYREEE (reference sequence). This chain's CDR3 is CASSRRGSGGTYELYF. The CDR3 bases are TGTGCCAGCAGCCGTCGGGGGAGCGGGGGGACCTACGAGCTGTACTTC.

The chain couples TRBV18 to TRBJ2-2; tentatively, D is TRBD1 (6 bases). V dropped 1 base and J dropped 0 bases, with 6 bases sitting between them. The length of the CDR3 is 15 residues. In germline, CDR1 is KGHSH, CDR2 LQKENI. The CDR3 DNA is TGTGCCAGCTCACCACGGACAGCGAACACCGGGGAGCTGTTTTTT. It codes for CASSPRTANTGELFF.

This chain links TRBV7-6 with TRBJ1-1; weak D call: TRBD1 (6 bases). The germline V and J ends were trimmed by 0 bases and 5 bases, with 19 bases remaining between them. Germline loops: CDR1 SGHVS, CDR2 FNYEAQ. This CDR3 has 17 residues. CDR3 amino acids: CASSLAGGGGSGTEAFF. For the CDR3, the DNA is TGTGCCAGCAGCTTAGCGGGGGGCGGGGGAAGTGGAACTGAAGCTTTCTTT.

The J gene is TRBJ2-7, the V gene TRBV7-9; TRBD1 agrees at 9 bases. The CDR3 spans 15 residues. Trimming took 5 bases from V and 6 from J; bases not matched to a gene: 11. The germline CDR1 and CDR2 sequences are SEHNR and FQNEAQ (reference sequence). CDR3 bases: TGTGCCAGCAGCCTAAATCCGGGACAGGGTACCGAGCAGTACTTC. Protein sequence: CASSLNPGQGTEQYF.

The chain couples TRBV30 to TRBJ1-5; TRBD1 aligns across 8 bases. V lost 5 bases to trimming and J lost 7 bases; unmatched junction nucleotides: 7. CDR3 length: 13 residues. Germline V gene data show CDR1 as GTSNPN and CDR2 as SVGIG (reference sequence). For the CDR3, the DNA is TGTGCCTGGGGAGCAGGGGGCAGACAGCCCCAGCATTTT. Protein sequence: CAWGAGGRQPQHF.

This chain connects TRBV20-1 to TRBJ1-1; a weak D match, TRBD1 (6 bases). The CDR3 extends over 11 amino acids. Germline V CDR1 and CDR2: DFQATT, SNEGSKA (reference sequence). V was shortened by 5 bases and J by 7 bases, with 11 bases between the two germline ends. This CDR3 is CSAPRQVEAFF. The CDR3 DNA follows: TGCAGTGCTCCTAGACAGGTTGAAGCTTTCTTT.

The chain recombines TRBV7-8 with TRBJ1-2, with no clear D. In germline, CDR1 is SGHVS, CDR2 FQNEAQ. This CDR3 contains 16 residues. Trimming removed 4 bases at V and 4 bases at J, with 19 bases between. The CDR3 spells CASSSEAALWIYGYTF. The CDR3 DNA reads as TGTGCCAGCAGCTCCGAGGCGGCGTTGTGGATCTATGGCTACACCTTC.

V is TRBV6-5 and J is TRBJ1-6; the D is unclear. The CDR3 totals 12 residues. Germline V CDR1 and CDR2: MNHEY, SVGAGI. Trimming took 5 bases from V and 10 from J, leaving 9 bases between them. CDR3 amino acids: CASSVRESPLHF. The CDR3 region has the DNA TGTGCCAGCAGTGTGCGGGAATCACCCCTCCACTTT.

The CDR3 bases are TGTGCCAGCAGCTCCGGGACAGGGGGCGAATTCTATGGCTACACCTTC. Protein: CASSSGTGGEFYGYTF. V usage is TRBV5-4 and J usage is TRBJ1-2; 12 nucleotides align to TRBD1. Trimming removed 3 bases from V and 4 bases from J; junction bases left unmatched: 7. The CDR3 extends over 16 amino acids. Germline V lookup: CDR1 SGHNT, CDR2 YYREEE (reference sequence).

The rearrangement uses TRBV29-1 and TRBJ2-1, with TRBD1 matching over 8 bases. Germline lookup yields CDR1 SQVTM and CDR2 ANQGSEA. V lost 3 bases to trimming and J lost 4 bases; unmatched junction nucleotides: 8. The CDR3 loop spans 15 amino acids. The CDR3 coding sequence is TGCAGCGTTGAGGGTGGGACAGGTTCGTACAATGAGCAGTTCTTC. Translation gives CSVEGGTGSYNEQFF.

V and J are TRBV6-5 and TRBJ1-2; D ambiguous. CDR1 and CDR2 (germline): MNHEY, SVGAGI. The CDR3 spans 15 residues. Trimming left V 2 bases short and J 5 bases short, with 15 bases between. The CDR3 sequence: CASSYLLTRGYGYTF. The DNA of the CDR3 is TGTGCCAGCAGTTACCTTCTGACCCGCGGGTATGGCTACACCTTC.